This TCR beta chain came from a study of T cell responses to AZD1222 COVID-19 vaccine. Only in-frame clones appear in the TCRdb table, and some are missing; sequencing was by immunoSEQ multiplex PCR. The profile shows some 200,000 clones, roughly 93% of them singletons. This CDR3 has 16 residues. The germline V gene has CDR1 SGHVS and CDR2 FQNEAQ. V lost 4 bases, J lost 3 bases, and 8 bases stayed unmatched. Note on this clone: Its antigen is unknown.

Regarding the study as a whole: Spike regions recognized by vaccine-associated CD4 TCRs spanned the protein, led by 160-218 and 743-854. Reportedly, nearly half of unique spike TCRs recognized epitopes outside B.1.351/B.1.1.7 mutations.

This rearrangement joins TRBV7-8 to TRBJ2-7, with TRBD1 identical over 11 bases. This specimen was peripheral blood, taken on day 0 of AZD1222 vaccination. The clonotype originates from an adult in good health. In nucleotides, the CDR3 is TGTGCCAGCAGCTGGTTTCCCGGGACAGGGGGCTACGAGCAGTACTTC. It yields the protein CASSWFPGTGGYEQYF.